This T cell receptor beta chain originates from a study of blood T cell repertoires in COVID-19. Study overall: The United States, Italy and Spain were the sources of the acute and convalescent COVID-19 samples. Sources were T cells, B-cell-depleted T cells, or PBMCs; the material itself was cDNA or gDNA.

Under the authors' procedure: For nucleated cells, counts were estimated from reference gene primer amplification. Repertoires were generated with immunoSEQ multiplex PCR, while TCRdb's copy carries only in-frame clones and drops some. The V and J calls and clone size come from that table; D and trimming were worked out from the DNA. The repertoire consists of approximately 71,000 clones, with 79% occurring once and the leading ten covering more than 25%. The sample holds one count of this clone. Trimming stripped 2 bases from V and 4 bases from J, with 11 bases between. The CDR3 length is 13 residues. Germline CDR1 is GTSNPN and CDR2 is SVGIG (reference sequence).

This chain connects TRBV30 to TRBJ1-2, with D possibly being TRBD1 (6 bases). This receptor was taken from a man between 60 and 70 years old with active or convalescent COVID-19. The specimen sequenced was peripheral blood. The CDR3 sequence is CAWSRGAGYGYTF. As DNA, the CDR3 is TGTGCCTGGAGTCGGGGGGCAGGCTATGGCTACACCTTC.